The 14 T cell receptor beta chains below were found in one sample sequenced in a study of T cells in localized non-small cell lung cancer. Profiling relied on immunoSEQ multiplex PCR, and the TCRdb table lists in-frame clones only, not all of them. In the table there are about 79,000 clones, more than 75% of which are singletons. Sequencing was performed on peripheral blood, taken before any cancer treatment. The origin of the receptors is a woman between 40 and 69 years old with stage I squamous cell lung carcinoma.

CDR3 in DNA: TGTGCCAGCAGCCGGGCCGGTGTATCTGGGGCCAACGTCCTGACTTTC. Translation gives CASSRAGVSGANVLTF. V gene TRBV7-2 combines with J gene TRBJ2-6; D is unclear. The CDR3 totals 16 residues. Germline CDR1 is SGHTA and CDR2 is FQGNSA. Trimming cost V 5 bases and J 1 base, with 12 bases left between them.

The chain links TRBV5-1 to TRBJ1-2, with no clear D. The CDR3 runs to 15 residues. From germline, CDR1 is SGHRS and CDR2 YFSETQ. Trimming pared 2 bases from V and 0 bases from J, leaving 11 bases between. The CDR3 DNA follows: TGCGCCAGCAGCTTAGGACGGCCAACTAACTATGGCTACACCTTC. Its protein product is CASSLGRPTNYGYTF.

This clone was recorded once. The V and J genes are TRBV9 and TRBJ1-2; no clear D gene. Trimming took 4 bases from V and 4 from J, leaving 14 bases between them. The CDR3 is 14 residues long. CDR1 SGDLS and CDR2 YYNGEE come from the germline V gene. The CDR3 loop is CASSPREGLYGYTF. DNA of the CDR3: TGTGCCAGCAGCCCCCGGGAGGGCCTCTATGGCTACACCTTC.

The V gene is TRBV7-2, the J gene TRBJ2-2, with D perhaps matching TRBD2 (7 bases). V was cut by 5 bases and J by 9 bases, with 25 bases left in between. The CDR3 has 17 residues. Germline CDR1 reads SGHTA; CDR2 reads FQGNSA. CDR3 amino acids: CASSPVGGRLSRRELFF. The CDR3 nucleotides are TGTGCCAGCAGCCCCGTGGGGGGGCGGTTAAGCCGCCGGGAGCTGTTTTTT.

The chain joins TRBV28 to TRBJ2-7, with 8 nucleotides matching TRBD1. This CDR3 comprises 14 residues. V gave up 3 bases and J gave up 5 bases; unmatched junction bases: 6. CDR1 is MDHEN, CDR2 SYDVKM, per germline. The CDR3 here is CASSLDRARDEQYF. The CDR3 DNA sequence: TGTGCCAGCAGTTTGGACAGGGCGAGGGACGAGCAGTACTTC.

The J gene is TRBJ2-2, the V gene TRBV5-1; 7 bases match TRBD1. The J segment lost 7 bases and the V segment lost 4 bases, leaving 16 bases of the junction unmatched. CDR1 SGHRS and CDR2 YFSETQ come from the germline V gene. The CDR3 is 17 amino acids. The CDR3 is CASSPQLQGQFGGELFF. Here the CDR3 DNA reads TGCGCCAGCAGCCCCCAGCTACAGGGGCAGTTTGGCGGGGAGCTGTTTTTT.

V usage is TRBV4-1 and J usage is TRBJ1-1; no reliable D call. The CDR3 is made up of 16 amino acids. Trimming left V 0 bases short and J 0 bases short, with 11 bases between. CDR1 MGHRA and CDR2 YSYEKL come from the germline V gene. The CDR3 DNA is TGCGCCAGCAGCCAAGATCCTTACGGTGTGAACACTGAAGCTTTCTTT. Translated: CASSQDPYGVNTEAFF.

V gene TRBV9 combines with J gene TRBJ2-2; D might be TRBD2 (5 bases). The CDR3 covers 15 residues. From germline, CDR1 is SGDLS and CDR2 YYNGEE. V lost 3 bases, J lost 6 bases, and 15 bases lay in between. CDR3 nucleotide sequence: TGTGCCAGCAGCGCTGGGATCGGAGGTGCCGGGGAGCTGTTTTTT. The encoded protein is CASSAGIGGAGELFF.

V gene TRBV4-1 combines with J gene TRBJ2-3; D unresolved. Trimming cost V 3 bases and J 3 bases, with 10 bases left between them. CDR3 length: 14 residues. Germline V gene data show CDR1 as MGHRA and CDR2 as YSYEKL. CDR3 sequence (DNA): TGCGCCAGCAGCCAGGTTACGGTTACAGATACGCAGTATTTT. Translated: CASSQVTVTDTQYF.

The chain has TRBV5-1 and TRBJ2-3, with D unclear. Trimming removed 0 bases at V and 2 bases at J, with 10 bases between. CDR1 SGHRS and CDR2 YFSETQ come from the germline V gene. CDR3 length: 15 amino acids. This CDR3 reads CASSLDGDHTDTQYF. The CDR3, as DNA: TGCGCCAGCAGCTTGGATGGAGACCACACAGATACGCAGTATTTT. Filled out from reference TRBV5-1 and TRBJ2-3, the complete variable domain reads KAGVTQTPRYLIKTRGQQVTLSCSPISGHRSVSWYQQTPGQGLQFLFEYFSETQRNKGNFPGRFSGRQFSNSRSEMNVSTLELGDSALYLCASSLDGDHTDTQYFGPGTRLTVL.

The chain joins TRBV6-5 to TRBJ2-7; D remains ambiguous. The V gene's germline CDR1 is MNHEY and CDR2 SVGAGI. The CDR3 is 13 residues long. Trimming left V 2 bases short and J 5 bases short, with 10 bases between. The chain's CDR3 is CASSYRVGNEQYF. For the CDR3, the DNA is TGTGCCAGCAGTTACAGGGTAGGGAACGAGCAGTACTTC.

The chain links TRBV29-1 to TRBJ2-1; no clear D. The germline CDR1 and CDR2 sequences are SQVTM and ANQGSEA. The V end was cut by 6 bases, the J end by 1 base, with 10 bases between. This CDR3 contains 13 residues. DNA for the CDR3: TGCAGCGTGGATAGACATTCCTACAATGAGCAGTTCTTC. It yields the protein CSVDRHSYNEQFF.

The chain employs TRBV7-9 and TRBJ2-3, with TRBD2 identical over 7 bases. V shed 2 bases, J shed 5 bases, and the junction held 7 bases outside the gene matches. CDR1 is SEHNR and CDR2 is FQNEAQ in the germline V gene (reference sequence). The CDR3 loop spans 15 amino acids. CDR3 bases: TGTGCCAGCAGCTTACCTAGCGGAAGAGGAGATACGCAGTATTTT. Translated, it gives CASSLPSGRGDTQYF.

The rearrangement links TRBV29-1 to TRBJ1-2; D ambiguous. The V end was cut by 6 bases, the J end by 7 bases, with 12 bases between. The germline V gene encodes CDR1 SQVTM and CDR2 ANQGSEA. This CDR3 is built from 11 residues. The CDR3 DNA sequence: TGCAGCGTGGACCTCCCCTCTGGCTACACCTTC. Encoded protein: CSVDLPSGYTF. The full variable domain, in which reference TRBV29-1 and TRBJ1-2 provide the parts outside the CDR3, is SAVISQKPSRDICQRGTSLTIQCQVDSQVTMMFWYRQQPGQSLTLIATANQGSEATYESGFVIDKFPISRPNLTFSTLTVSNMSPEDSSIYLCSVDLPSGYTFGSGTRLTVV.